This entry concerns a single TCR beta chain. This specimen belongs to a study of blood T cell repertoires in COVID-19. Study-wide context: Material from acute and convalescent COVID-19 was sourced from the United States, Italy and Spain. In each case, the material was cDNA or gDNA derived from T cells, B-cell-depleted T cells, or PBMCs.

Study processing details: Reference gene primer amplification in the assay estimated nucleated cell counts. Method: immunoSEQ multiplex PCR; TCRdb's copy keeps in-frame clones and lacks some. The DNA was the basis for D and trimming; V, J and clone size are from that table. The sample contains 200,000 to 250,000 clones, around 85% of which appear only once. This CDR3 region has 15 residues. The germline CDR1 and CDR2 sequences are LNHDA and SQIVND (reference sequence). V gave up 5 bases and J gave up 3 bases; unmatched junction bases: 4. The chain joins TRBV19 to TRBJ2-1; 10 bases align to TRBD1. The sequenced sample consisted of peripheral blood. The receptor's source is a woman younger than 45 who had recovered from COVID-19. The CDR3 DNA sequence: TGTGCCAGTAGTCTCGGGACAGGGGTCTACAATGAGCAGTTCTTC. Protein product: CASSLGTGVYNEQFF.